These T cell receptor beta chains were read from a single sample in a study of immune heterogeneity within non-small cell lung tumors. TCRdb re-derived calls from the multiplex PCR reads in MiXCR, one entry per CDR3 protein. Here the sample spans around 20,000 distinct CDR3 sequences, less than 35% being singletons. The sequenced material came from lung tumor tissue. These receptors were collected from a man between 40 and 49 years old with non-small cell lung cancer. CDR3s include the opening cysteine and the closing phenylalanine or tryptophan. D genes are given only for firm matches. Size tells how often a clone was seen (once, few, many) or the class of an expanded clone, and some rows leave it out.

>TRBJ2-5|TRBD2|-|TRBV20-1
CSAGTSAQETQYF
TGCAGTGCTGGAACTAGCGCGCAAGAGACCCAGTACTTC
>TRBJ2-5|-|few|TRBV20-1
CSATNQETQYF
TGCAGTGCTACCAACCAAGAGACCCAGTACTTC
>TRBJ2-7|TRBD1|many|TRBV13
CASSSGQAFYEQYF
TGTGCCAGCAGCTCCGGACAGGCCTTCTACGAGCAGTACTTC
>TRBJ2-7|-|many|TRBV4-2
CASSQVMRETYEQYF
TGTGCCAGCAGCCAAGTAATGAGGGAAACCTACGAGCAGTACTTC
>TRBJ2-7|-|medium-sized|TRBV20-1
CSARASAGWDYEQYF
TGCAGTGCTAGGGCGTCGGCGGGATGGGACTACGAGCAGTACTTC
>TRBJ1-5|-|-|TRBV19
CASSNLGGANQPKHF
TGTGCCAGTAGTAATCTCGGGGGTGCCAATCAGCCCAAGCATTTT
>TRBJ2-7|TRBD1|once|TRBV6-1
CASSNSGTGVFYEQYF
TGTGCCAGCAGTAATTCCGGGACAGGGGTATTCTACGAGCAGTACTTC
>TRBJ1-5|-|-|TRBV28
CASSLLGPQHF
TGTGCCAGCAGTTTATTGGGGCCCCAGCATTTT
>TRBJ2-5|-|-|TRBV10-3
CAITSLPGAATETQYF
TGTGCCATCACGTCCCTCCCGGGGGCGGCCACTGAGACCCAGTACTTC
>TRBJ2-3|-|-|TRBV11-2
CASRPPSGDTQYF
TGTGCCAGCAGACCTCCTTCCGGGGATACGCAGTATTTT
>TRBJ1-1|-|-|TRBV29-1
CSVRTGQNTEAFF
TGCAGCGTCCGTACGGGACAGAACACTGAAGCTTTCTTT
>TRBJ1-2|TRBD1|many|TRBV6-1
CASSSTGDYGYTF
TGTGCCAGCAGCTCCACAGGGGACTATGGCTACACCTTC
>TRBJ2-2|-|-|TRBV4-1
CASSQEGVANTGELFF
TGCGCCAGCAGCCAAGAGGGGGTCGCGAACACCGGGGAGCTGTTTTTT
>TRBJ1-1|TRBD1|-|TRBV5-1
CASSLSLTGTTEAFF
TGCGCCAGCAGCTTGTCCTTGACAGGGACTACTGAAGCTTTCTTT
>TRBJ1-3|-|-|TRBV7-6
CASSSPGRSGNTIYF
TGTGCCAGCAGCTCGCCTGGGAGGTCAGGAAACACCATATATTTT
>TRBJ2-7|TRBD2|few|TRBV24-1
CATSDAAGGTYEQYF
TGTGCCACCAGTGATGCGGCGGGAGGTACCTACGAGCAGTACTTC
>TRBJ2-5|-|-|TRBV7-9
CASSSREWGQETQYF
TGTGCCAGCAGCTCCCGGGAGTGGGGCCAAGAGACCCAGTACTTC
>TRBJ1-2|TRBD1|many|TRBV19
CASSRRQGADGYTF
TGTGCCAGTAGTAGAAGACAGGGGGCCGATGGCTACACCTTC
>TRBJ2-1|TRBD2|-|TRBV27
CASSLNPLAEYYNEQFF
TGTGCCAGCAGTTTAAACCCCCTAGCGGAGTACTACAATGAGCAGTTCTTC